This T cell receptor (beta chain) was identified in a study of cytomegalovirus exposure and HLA in healthy donors. Study-wide background: One earlier analysis, a look at about 179 million T cells, found some 100 million unique TCR beta sequences.

Concerning this clone itself: The antigen is not known.

Trimming cost V 0 bases and J 7 bases, with 12 bases left between them. CDR3 length equals 14 residues. The germline V gene has CDR1 WNHNN and CDR2 SYGVQD (reference sequence). Study observations and caveats: CMV serostatus was the sole immune exposure information available. In a later analysis, HLA-associated TCR beta chains were more clonally expanded than equally common others. Highest at DRB1 and lowest at HLA-C, TCR association rates differed among HLA loci in a later analysis.

The PCR used 60 Vbeta and 13 Jbeta primers. The repertoire was sequenced with immunoSEQ multiplex PCR; TCRdb's copy has only in-frame clones and lacks some. The data contain fewer than 200,000 clones, approximately 80% of them singletons. The rearrangement joins TRBV10-1 to TRBJ1-1; D not certain. Input material: PBMCs. The TCR comes from a young man in good health and CMV-seropositive. The CDR3 DNA reads TGCGCCAGCAGTGAGTCGACTCAACCCTTTGAAGCTTTCTTT. It codes for CASSESTQPFEAFF.